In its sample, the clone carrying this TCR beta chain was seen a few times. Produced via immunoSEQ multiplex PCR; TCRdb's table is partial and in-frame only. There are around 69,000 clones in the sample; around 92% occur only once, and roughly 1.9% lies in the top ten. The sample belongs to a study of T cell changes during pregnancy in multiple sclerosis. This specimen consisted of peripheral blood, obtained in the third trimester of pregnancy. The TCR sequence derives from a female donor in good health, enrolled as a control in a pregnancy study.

The CDR3 spells CASSPPTGSEAFF. The CDR3 bases are TGTGCCAGCAGCCCCCCGACAGGTTCTGAAGCTTTCTTT. The J gene is TRBJ1-1, the V gene TRBV5-6, with a weak D call TRBD1 (6 bases). Trimming removed 4 bases from V and 6 bases from J, with 13 bases in between. Germline V CDR1 and CDR2: SGHDT, YYEEEE. The CDR3 contains 13 residues.